These T cell receptor beta chains were read from a single sample in a study of T cells in Graves' hyperthyroidism and ophthalmopathy. TCRdb reprocessed the multiplex PCR reads via MiXCR and lists one record per CDR3 protein. The profile shows over 300,000 distinct CDR3 sequences, about 15% of them singletons. The sample comprised blood. Receptors originate from a woman in her sixties with Graves' hyperthyroidism. The CDR3 runs from the conserved cysteine through the conserved F or W. The D gene is left open where the match is weak. The size field is filled for only some rows; it gives once, few, many or a size class.

j_call,clone_size,v_call,d_call,cdr3_nt,cdr3_aa
TRBJ1-5,many,TRBV6-1,.,TGTGCCAGCAGTGAACTGGCCCAAGCGTATAGCAATCAGCCCCAGCATTTT,CASSELAQAYSNQPQHF
TRBJ1-1,many,TRBV2,.,TGTGCCAGCATCAACCCGGGGGGGGCGAACACTGAAGCTTTCTTT,CASINPGGANTEAFF
TRBJ2-1,many,TRBV12-3/TRBV12-4,TRBD2,TGTGCCAGCATCCTAGCGGGAGGGCCATCCAATGAGCAGTTCTTC,CASILAGGPSNEQFF
TRBJ2-7,many,TRBV2,.,TGTGCCAGCGAGAGACGCACCGAGCAGTACTTC,CASERRTEQYF
TRBJ1-2,many,TRBV20-1,TRBD1,TGCAGTGCTACCCGAGACAGGGCCTATGGCTACACCTTC,CSATRDRAYGYTF
TRBJ2-5,.,TRBV29-1,.,TGCAGCGTCGGCCCCCTGCAGGGCCGTAGCGAGACCCAGTACTTC,CSVGPLQGRSETQYF
TRBJ2-3,.,TRBV5-1,.,TGCGCCAGCAGCACCTATAGCACAGATACGCAGTATTTT,CASSTYSTDTQYF
TRBJ2-3,many,TRBV3-1,.,TGTGCCAGCAGCCAAACAGATACGCAGTATTTT,CASSQTDTQYF
TRBJ2-3,.,TRBV4-1,TRBD2,TGCGCCAGCAGCCAAGATGGGGGGCGGGCTAGCGGGAGCACAGATACGCAGTATTTT,CASSQDGGRASGSTDTQYF
TRBJ2-5,.,TRBV6-2/TRBV6-3,TRBD1,TGTGCCGGCAGTGGACAGGGGGCGGGGGAGACCCAGTACTTC,CAGSGQGAGETQYF
TRBJ2-5,many,TRBV12-3/TRBV12-4,.,TGTGCCAGCGGCTATCCAACAGGGATGCAAGAGACCCAGTACTTC,CASGYPTGMQETQYF
TRBJ2-7,many,TRBV12-3/TRBV12-4,.,TGTGCCAGCAGCCGCGGACAGCTTCTCTACGAGCAGTACTTC,CASSRGQLLYEQYF
TRBJ2-2,few,TRBV27,.,TGTGCCAGCAGTTCCCCACCGCGCAGGGGTGGGAACGGGGAGCTGTTTTTT,CASSSPPRRGGNGELFF
TRBJ2-3,many,TRBV12-3/TRBV12-4,.,TGTGCCAGCAGTTTCACCTCGACAGCATCCAGCACAGATACGCAGTATTTT,CASSFTSTASSTDTQYF
TRBJ2-1,.,TRBV10-2,TRBD2,TGCGCCAGCAGTCGGGGGGAAAATGAGCAGTTCTTC,CASSRGENEQFF
TRBJ2-7,many,TRBV6-5,.,TGTGCCAGCAGTTACTCGATCGGGGCCTACGAGCAGTACTTC,CASSYSIGAYEQYF
TRBJ2-7,many,TRBV24-1,.,TGTGCCACCCTAAGGGGGTGCAGGTCCAACGAGCAGTACTTC,CATLRGCRSNEQYF
TRBJ1-3,.,TRBV19,.,TGTGCCAGTAGTATAGAGGGACGGATCTCTGGAAACACCATATATTTT,CASSIEGRISGNTIYF
TRBJ2-5,.,TRBV29-1,.,TGCAGCGTTGTTGTGACAGAAGAGACCCAGTACTTC,CSVVVTEETQYF
TRBJ1-5,few,TRBV10-3,TRBD1,TGTGCCATCAGTGACCCCCAGGGACAGTTTCATCAGCCCCAGCATTTT,CAISDPQGQFHQPQHF
TRBJ2-5,many,TRBV7-6,TRBD1,TGTGCCAGCAGCTTAAACTTCGGGGACAGCCAGTACTTC,CASSLNFGDSQYF
TRBJ2-1,many,TRBV7-8,.,TGTGCCAGCAGCTATAGATCTAGGCTTCTACTCTACAATGAGCAGTTCTTC,CASSYRSRLLLYNEQFF
TRBJ1-1,many,TRBV10-3,.,TGTGCCATCAGTGGTCCCGGACCTCTATCGACAAAACGATTGAACACTGAAGCTTTCTTT,CAISGPGPLSTKRLNTEAFF
TRBJ2-7,.,TRBV4-1,TRBD1,TGCGCCAGCAGCCACCCCGGACAGGGTTACGAGCAGTACTTC,CASSHPGQGYEQYF
TRBJ1-1,.,TRBV7-9,TRBD1,TGTGCCAGCAGCTTAGCGAGGGCCAGGGGGACTGAAGCTTTCTTT,CASSLARARGTEAFF
TRBJ2-1,few,TRBV10-3,TRBD2,TGTGCCATCAGTGAGTTGGGGCTAGCGGGAGTCCGCAATGAGCAGTTCTTC,CAISELGLAGVRNEQFF
TRBJ2-5,.,TRBV28,.,TGTGCCAGTAGTCGCGGGGACAGAGACCAAGAGACCCAGTACTTC,CASSRGDRDQETQYF
TRBJ2-7,many,TRBV2,TRBD1,TGTGCCAGCAGTTCCCCCGGGACAGGGAGTAACGAGCAGTACTTC,CASSSPGTGSNEQYF
TRBJ2-7,.,TRBV27,.,TGTGCCAGCAGTTTATTTTTTGCAGGGGTGAACGAGCAGTACTTC,CASSLFFAGVNEQYF
TRBJ2-2,few,TRBV5-1,TRBD2,TGCGCCAGCAGCTTACTAGCGGGTACCGGGGAGCTGTTTTTT,CASSLLAGTGELFF
TRBJ2-5,many,TRBV2,.,TGTGCCAGCGGCCGCTCGGACCAAGAGACCCAGTACTTC,CASGRSDQETQYF
TRBJ2-1,many,TRBV29-1,.,TGCAGCGTTGCATCCTACAATGAGCAGTTCTTC,CSVASYNEQFF
TRBJ2-7,many,TRBV5-8,.,TGTGCCAGCAGCCCACCCTACGAGCAGTACTTC,CASSPPYEQYF
TRBJ2-2,many,TRBV28,.,TGTGCCAGCAGCCGCTGGGGGAGAAGGAACACCGGGGAGCTGTTTTTT,CASSRWGRRNTGELFF
TRBJ1-6,many,TRBV6-1,.,TGTGCCAGCAGTTCCGGGGGGCCTCGATGGAATTCACCCCTCCACTTT,CASSSGGPRWNSPLHF
TRBJ1-5,few,TRBV30,.,TGTGCCTGGAGTGGGAGGGGCAATCAGCCCCAGCATTTT,CAWSGRGNQPQHF
TRBJ1-3,few,TRBV28,.,TGTGCCAGCAGACCGCCGGGCTCCCGCTGGGAAGGAAACACCATATATTTT,CASRPPGSRWEGNTIYF
TRBJ2-1,many,TRBV7-9,TRBD2,TGTGCCAGCAGCGGGACTAGCGGGGGCCGCTCCTACAATGAGCAGTTCTTC,CASSGTSGGRSYNEQFF
TRBJ2-1,few,TRBV28,.,TGTGCCAGCGGGGGGGGCCCCTACAATGAGCAGTTCTTC,CASGGGPYNEQFF
TRBJ2-3,many,TRBV10-3,TRBD2,TGTGCCATCAGTGACTATGGGACTAGCGGGAGTGTAGATACGCAGTATTTT,CAISDYGTSGSVDTQYF
TRBJ2-1,many,TRBV6-2/TRBV6-3,TRBD2,TGTGCCAGCAGCCCGGGACTAGCGGGACCCTCCTACAATGAGCAGTTCTTC,CASSPGLAGPSYNEQFF
TRBJ1-3,few,TRBV5-1,.,TGCGCCAGCAGCCACACCGGGACAAGAGGAGGAAACACCATATATTTT,CASSHTGTRGGNTIYF
TRBJ2-1,few,TRBV18,TRBD2,TGTGCCAGCTCACCACCGGGACTAGGTTCCTACAATGAGCAGTTCTTC,CASSPPGLGSYNEQFF
TRBJ2-5,few,TRBV27,.,TGTGCCAGCAGTTTAATGGGGGCAGAGACCCAGTACTTC,CASSLMGAETQYF
TRBJ2-3,.,TRBV7-3,.,TGTGCCAGCAGCTTAACCCCACTAGCAGGAGGCACAGATACGCAGTATTTT,CASSLTPLAGGTDTQYF
TRBJ2-7,.,TRBV6-1,TRBD2,TGTGCCAGCCGGGAGGGGGGGAATAGTGACGAGCAGTACTTC,CASREGGNSDEQYF
TRBJ1-3,.,TRBV13,TRBD1,TGTGCCAGCAGGCAAGCAGGGGGAGACGCTGGAAACACCATATATTTT,CASRQAGGDAGNTIYF
TRBJ2-1,.,TRBV9,.,TGTGCCAGCAGCGTCGATGGCTCCTACAATGAGCAGTTCTTC,CASSVDGSYNEQFF
TRBJ2-7,many,TRBV20-1,.,TGCAGTGCTAGTTTGGACAGGTCCGGGGGCTACGAGCAGTACTTC,CSASLDRSGGYEQYF
TRBJ2-5,many,TRBV6-1,.,TGTGCCAGCAGTTACCGCCGGGAGACCCAGTACTTC,CASSYRRETQYF
TRBJ2-7,many,TRBV11-2,TRBD1,TGTGCCAGCAGCCTGGATAGGACAGGGACCTACGAGCAGTACTTC,CASSLDRTGTYEQYF
TRBJ2-7,many,TRBV27,.,TGTGCCAGCAGTCGTACATCTGGGAGAAGGAGCTCCTACGAGCAGTACTTC,CASSRTSGRRSSYEQYF
TRBJ2-5,many,TRBV7-2,TRBD1,TGTGCCAGCAGCCAGGGACAGGGCAGGGAGACCCAGTACTTC,CASSQGQGRETQYF
TRBJ2-1,.,TRBV19,TRBD1,TGTGCCAGTAGTCGTACCGGGACAGGGTATTACAATGAGCAGTTCTTC,CASSRTGTGYYNEQFF